These 8 T cell receptor beta chains were sequenced from one sample in a study of T cells in Graves' hyperthyroidism and ophthalmopathy. There were TCR beta CDR3 regions amplified from RNA transcripts. The primer set for the first-round RT-PCR of the TCR CDR3 was HTBI. TCRdb redid the calling of the multiplex PCR reads with MiXCR, one entry per CDR3 protein. The sample holds more than 500,000 distinct CDR3 sequences, around 13% seen once. The sequenced material came from blood. The receptors stem from a woman in her thirties or forties with Graves' hyperthyroidism.

Points on this clonotype: Since a much larger clone is just one base distant, this may be a read error. The rearrangement joins TRBV5-1 to TRBJ2-7; TRBD1 or TRBD2 may be the D gene (6 bases each). CDR3 length equals 15 residues. In germline, CDR1 is SGHRS, CDR2 YFSETQ. The CDR3 loop is CARSLADRGSYEQYF. The CDR3 nucleotides are TGCGCCCGCAGCTTAGCGGACAGAGGCTCCTACGAGCAGTACTTC. Full variable domain (remainder filled in from reference TRBV5-1 and TRBJ2-7): KAGVTQTPRYLIKTRGQQVTLSCSPISGHRSVSWYQQTPGQGLQFLFEYFSETQRNKGNFPGRFSGRQFSNSRSEMNVSTLELGDSALYLCARSLADRGSYEQYFGPGTRLTVT.

This clonotype was observed many times. J is TRBJ2-1 and V is TRBV30; TRBD2 agrees at 7 bases. This CDR3 has 13 amino acids. Trimming took 8 bases from V and 0 from J; bases not matched to a gene: 4. Germline loops: CDR1 GTSNPN, CDR2 SVGIG (reference sequence). CDR3 protein: CAGRDYSYNEQFF. The CDR3 DNA follows: TGTGCCGGCCGGGACTACTCCTACAATGAGCAGTTCTTC.

A remark on this clonotype: The junction and the germline gene differ at one end; a read error may be behind it. V is TRBV20-1 and J is TRBJ2-7, with D maybe TRBD2 (5 bases). Germline CDR1 is DFQATT and CDR2 is SNEGSKA (reference sequence). This CDR3 has 14 residues. CDR3 amino acids: CSARRTSFSYEKYF. The CDR3 DNA reads as TGCAGTGCTAGAAGGACTTCCTTCTCCTACGAGAAGTACTTC.

This clonotype was seen at least ten times. The germline gene is not matched at one end of the junction; a read error may be the cause. The chain links TRBV3-1 to TRBJ2-7; D perhaps matches TRBD1 (5 bases). The CDR3 has 15 residues. From germline, CDR1 is LGHDT and CDR2 YNNKEL (reference sequence). The CDR3 bases are TGTGCCAGCAGCCAAGGCTCTCAGGGTCGGTACGAGCAATACTTC. Residues: CASSQGSQGRYEQYF.

This clonotype was recorded at least ten times. The chain links TRBV28 to TRBJ1-2; a weak D match, TRBD1 (6 bases). Germline loops: CDR1 MDHEN, CDR2 SYDVKM. V lost 8 bases and J lost 4, with 26 bases in between. This CDR3 region has 17 residues. The CDR3 DNA reads TGTGCCAGCCTTTCGGGACCGTGGGATCGGGACACCTATGGCTACACCTTC. Protein: CASLSGPWDRDTYGYTF.

This chain joins TRBV19 and TRBJ2-1; D may be TRBD1 (6 bases). The germline gives CDR1 LNHDA, CDR2 SQIVND (reference sequence). CDR3 length: 17 amino acids. V shed 5 bases and J shed 15 bases, with 32 bases lying between them. Here the CDR3 DNA reads TGTGCCAGTAGTTCGACGACCGGGACACGAAAGGCAAAGCGTCCGTTCTTC. Residues: CASSSTTGTRKAKRPFF.

In its sample, this clonotype was seen many times. The J gene is TRBJ1-2, the V gene TRBV3-1; TRBD1 is a possible D gene (6 bases). V dropped 0 bases and J dropped 4 bases, with 12 bases sitting between them. Germline CDR1 is LGHDT and CDR2 is YNNKEL (reference sequence). CDR3 size: 15 residues. The CDR3 DNA sequence: TGTGCCAGCAGCCAAGAAATCAGGGGTAGCTATGGCTACACCTTC. It specifies CASSQEIRGSYGYTF.

This clonotype was detected ten times or more. The J gene is TRBJ2-3, the V gene TRBV28; tentatively, D is TRBD1 (6 bases). CDR1 and CDR2 (germline): MDHEN, SYDVKM. Deletions cut 2 bases from V and 6 bases from J, with 6 bases between. The CDR3 consists of 12 residues. The CDR3 region has the DNA TGTGCCAGCAGTTTAAGGGGGGATACGCAGTATTTT. Translated, it gives CASSLRGDTQYF. Looking up the rest from reference TRBV28 and TRBJ2-3 gives the full variable domain: DVKVTQSSRYLVKRTGEKVFLECVQDMDHENMFWYRQDPGLGLRLIYFSYDVKMKEKGDIPEGYSVSREKKERFSLILESASTNQTSMYLCASSLRGDTQYFGPGTRLTVL.